Presented here are 13 T cell receptor beta chains from one specimen sequenced in a study of T cell changes during pregnancy in multiple sclerosis. Measured with immunoSEQ multiplex PCR; TCRdb has only the in-frame clones, and not every one. This table holds 95,000 to 100,000 clones, about 91% found once. Sequenced here: peripheral blood, sampled in the second trimester of pregnancy. The receptors stem from a female donor with multiple sclerosis, enrolled in a pregnancy study.

J is TRBJ2-1 and V is TRBV25-1; 11 bases are shared with TRBD2. With 7 bases clipped from V and 6 bases from J, the junction kept 8 bases outside the gene matches. CDR1 and CDR2 (germline): MGHDK, SYGVNS. The CDR3 loop spans 15 amino acids. The CDR3 region has the DNA TGTGCCAGCACAATAGGGACTAGCGGAATCAATGAGCAGTTCTTC. It codes for CASTIGTSGINEQFF.

The V call is TRBV11-2, the J call TRBJ1-2, with 9 bases that match TRBD1. This CDR3 is 16 amino acids long. The V and J ends lost 3 bases and 4 bases, in that order; junction bases with no gene match: 9. The germline V gene encodes CDR1 SGHAT and CDR2 FQNNGV. Here the CDR3 reads CASSFDPMDRGYGYTF. For the CDR3, the DNA is TGTGCCAGCAGCTTCGACCCCATGGACAGGGGCTATGGCTACACCTTC. The whole variable domain, filled in from reference TRBV11-2 and TRBJ1-2, reads EAGVAQSPRYKIIEKRQSVAFWCNPISGHATLYWYQQILGQGPKLLIQFQNNGVVDDSQLPKDRFSAERLKGVDSTLKIQPAKLEDSAVYLCASSFDPMDRGYGYTFGSGTRLTVV.

The chain recombines TRBV12-5 with TRBJ1-1; TRBD1 aligns across 10 bases. Per germline, CDR1 LGHNT and CDR2 FRNRAP. This CDR3 comprises 14 residues. V was pared by 3 bases and J by 5 bases, with 3 bases of the junction left unmatched. The CDR3 loop is CASGFGTGETEAFF. The DNA of the CDR3 is TGTGCTAGTGGTTTTGGGACAGGGGAGACTGAAGCTTTCTTT.

The chain couples TRBV7-6 to TRBJ1-3; no clear D gene. V was cut by 2 bases and J by 0 bases, with 8 bases left in between. This CDR3 has 15 residues. From germline, CDR1 is SGHVS and CDR2 FNYEAQ. CDR3 residues: CASSLKESSGNTIYF. The CDR3 coding sequence is TGTGCCAGCAGCTTAAAGGAGAGCTCTGGAAACACCATATATTTT.

The gene calls are TRBV5-1 and TRBJ2-7; D possibly corresponds to TRBD1 (5 bases). The germline V gene encodes CDR1 SGHRS and CDR2 YFSETQ. CDR3 length: 18 amino acids. Trimming left V 4 bases short and J 0 bases short, with 23 bases between. As DNA, the CDR3 is TGCGCCAGCAGCCTCGATAGGGCACGTAGGGGTAGCTCCTACGAGCAGTACTTC. It specifies CASSLDRARRGSSYEQYF.

This clone has just one count. The rearrangement uses TRBV21-1 and TRBJ2-3; the table's D gene call, TRBD1, was not cross checked with the DNA. TRBV21-1 is recorded as a pseudogene. This CDR3 has 16 residues. As DNA, the CDR3 is TGTGCCAGCAGCACACGGGACAGGGGAAACACAGATACGCAGTATTTT. Translation gives CASSTRDRGNTDTQYF.

The J gene is TRBJ2-5, the V gene TRBV9; 8 bases match TRBD1. Germline values: CDR1 SGDLS, CDR2 YYNGEE. The CDR3 contains 15 residues. Trimming cost V 4 bases and J 4 bases; bases outside gene matches: 9. DNA for the CDR3: TGTGCCAGCAGCACGACAGGGGCTAGGATAGAGACCCAGTACTTC. This translates into CASSTTGARIETQYF.

This chain connects TRBV19 to TRBJ2-7; TRBD1 is a possible D gene (6 bases). The germline CDR1 and CDR2 sequences are LNHDA and SQIVND (reference sequence). The ends were cut back, 4 bases at V and 1 base at J, with 8 bases in the middle. There are 13 residues in the CDR3. CDR3 in DNA: TGTGCCAGTAGTAGCACAGGGTCCTACGAGCAGTACTTC. Translating it yields CASSSTGSYEQYF.

The rearrangement links TRBV13 to TRBJ2-7; 7 nucleotides match TRBD1. Germline-derived CDR1 and CDR2 are PRHDT and FYEKMQ (reference sequence). Trimming removed 0 bases from V and 2 bases from J; junction bases left unmatched: 1. The CDR3 totals 14 residues. CDR3 sequence (DNA): TGTGCCAGCAGCTTAGGGGGACAGCCCTACGAGCAGTACTTC. Translated: CASSLGGQPYEQYF.

The chain recombines TRBV7-9 with TRBJ2-6, with no clear D. V was trimmed by 5 bases and J by 1 base, leaving 12 bases between them. The germline V gene has CDR1 SEHNR and CDR2 FQNEAQ (reference sequence). The CDR3 covers 16 residues. The CDR3 here is CASSLLQVSGANVLTF. The CDR3 DNA sequence: TGTGCCAGCAGCCTTCTCCAGGTTTCTGGGGCCAACGTCCTGACTTTC.

The CDR3 DNA sequence: TGTGCCAGCAGCGCTTCCGGACACAACTATGGCTACACCTTC. It yields the protein CASSASGHNYGYTF. The rearrangement joins TRBV5-6 to TRBJ1-2; D possibly corresponds to TRBD1 (5 bases). This CDR3 has 14 amino acids. V shed 4 bases and J shed 2 bases, with 12 bases lying between them. Germline V gene lookup returns CDR1 SGHDT and CDR2 YYEEEE.

This chain links TRBV5-4 with TRBJ1-5; D is possibly TRBD1 (6 bases). The germline V gene encodes CDR1 SGHNT and CDR2 YYREEE (reference sequence). V was trimmed by 4 bases and J by 4 bases, leaving 12 bases between them. The CDR3 consists of 14 residues. The CDR3 loop reads CASSIQGRNQPQHF. CDR3 DNA: TGTGCCAGCAGCATACAGGGTAGGAATCAGCCCCAGCATTTT.

The chain couples TRBV27 to TRBJ1-2; 7 nucleotides line up with TRBD1. The germline CDR1 and CDR2 sequences are MNHEY and SMNVEV (reference sequence). V gave up 0 bases and J gave up 4 bases; unmatched junction bases: 11. This CDR3 contains 17 residues. The CDR3 loop is CASSLSIEGQRIYGYTF. In DNA, the CDR3 is TGTGCCAGCAGTTTATCTATAGAGGGACAGCGAATCTATGGCTACACCTTC.